These 3 T cell receptor beta chains came from one sample sequenced in a study of blood T cell repertoires in COVID-19. The table came from immunoSEQ multiplex PCR; TCRdb's copy has only in-frame clones and leaves some out. In the table there are about 260,000 clones, about 85% of which are singletons. The source material was peripheral blood. These receptors were obtained from a man younger than 30 with active or convalescent COVID-19.

This clone was seen a few times. The J gene is TRBJ2-1, the V gene TRBV11-2, with D perhaps matching TRBD2 (6 bases). This CDR3 is built from 16 residues. V dropped 1 base and J dropped 6 bases, with 16 bases sitting between them. Germline V gene sequence: CDR1 SGHAT, CDR2 FQNNGV. CDR3 region: CASSLGRLVGTNEQFF. The CDR3 DNA is TGTGCCAGCAGCTTAGGCAGACTAGTGGGAACCAATGAGCAGTTCTTC.

The V call is TRBV5-5, the J call TRBJ1-1, with D possibly matching TRBD1 (6 bases). The V and J ends lost 1 base and 7 bases respectively, with 11 bases between them. Germline CDR1 and CDR2: SGHKS and YYEKEE (reference sequence). This CDR3 comprises 13 residues. CDR3 sequence (DNA): TGTGCCAGCAGCTTGACAGGGTCCGTTGAAGCTTTCTTT. Translated, it gives CASSLTGSVEAFF.

The chain uses TRBV19 and TRBJ2-7; TRBD2 aligns across 10 bases. V trimming: 5 bases; J trimming: 6 bases; junction bases outside the gene matches: 4. This CDR3 contains 13 residues. Germline-derived CDR1 and CDR2 are LNHDA and SQIVND (reference sequence). CDR3: CASSLAGESEQYF. DNA for the CDR3: TGTGCCAGTAGTCTAGCGGGGGAGAGCGAGCAGTACTTC.